A selection of T cell receptor beta chains follows, all from one sample in a study of blood T cell repertoires in COVID-19. Measured with immunoSEQ multiplex PCR; TCRdb has only the in-frame clones, and not every one. The sample has nearly 250,000 clones, about nine tenths seen once. The sequenced sample was PBMCs or T cells enriched from blood (not recorded which). The receptors were sampled from a man in his fifties or sixties who had been exposed to COVID-19. Each CDR3 is given with its conserved first and last residue. The D gene is left open where the match is weak. Clone size, where shown, is once, few, many, or a class for clones that have expanded.

CDR3 length	V gene	clone size	D gene	J gene	CDR3 DNA	CDR3 protein
14	TRBV7-2	NA	NA	TRBJ1-2	TGTGCCAGCAGCTTTACCGGAGGGGTGGGCGGCTACACCTTC	CASSFTGGVGGYTF
13	TRBV6-2/TRBV6-3	NA	NA	TRBJ1-5	TGTGCCAGCAGTTATAGTTCTGATCAGCCCCAGCATTTT	CASSYSSDQPQHF
16	TRBV9	NA	TRBD1	TRBJ1-6	TGTGCCAGCAGCGTTGGGACAGGGGTCTATAATTCACCCCTCCACTTT	CASSVGTGVYNSPLHF
14	TRBV28	once	TRBD1	TRBJ2-2	TGTGCCAGCAGTTTACAGGGGGACACCGGGGAGCTGTTTTTT	CASSLQGDTGELFF
15	TRBV7-3	many	TRBD2	TRBJ2-1	TGTGCCAGCAGCACCTCGACTAGCGGGGGGAACGAGCAGTTCTTC	CASSTSTSGGNEQFF
14	TRBV7-3	NA	TRBD2	TRBJ2-3	TGTGCCAGCAGCCCTAGCGGGAGGTTAGATACGCAGTATTTT	CASSPSGRLDTQYF
14	TRBV19	NA	TRBD1	TRBJ1-1	TGTGCCAGTAGTGCCGGACAGGGAGGGACTGAAGCTTTCTTT	CASSAGQGGTEAFF
14	TRBV7-8	NA	TRBD1	TRBJ2-1	TGTGCCAGCCAGCGGACAGGTCCCGACAATGAGCAGTTCTTC	CASQRTGPDNEQFF
16	TRBV9	NA	TRBD1	TRBJ2-2	TGTGCCAGCAGCGTAGAGGGACAGGGAAGGGCCGGGGAGCTGTTTTTT	CASSVEGQGRAGELFF
17	TRBV5-1	once	TRBD1	TRBJ2-3	TGCGCCAGCAGCTTGGCCTTGGGACAGGGAGTTGCAGATACGCAGTATTTT	CASSLALGQGVADTQYF
16	TRBV18	few	NA	TRBJ1-6	TGTGCCAGCTCACCTAGGGGGAGCTCCTATAATTCACCCCTCCACTTT	CASSPRGSSYNSPLHF